This TCR beta chain was captured in a study of shared clonotypes between healthy human individuals. Study-wide findings and caveats: How much donors shared clonotypes was expected to be affected by sequencing depth. Sorted-subset sequencing was shown by rarefaction to be incomplete despite large depth. Researchers found naive subsets generally carried larger estimated richness than memory subsets.

Germline V gene data show CDR1 as SGDLS and CDR2 as YYNGEE. J gave up 6 bases and V 3 bases, and 21 bases lay outside the gene matches. The CDR3 spans 19 residues. Every immunoSEQ plate was one replicate of a subset's evenly spread DNA. Assay: immunoSEQ multiplex PCR; the TCRdb copy retains only in-frame clones and omits some. The sample includes around 79,000 clones, roughly three fifths of them seen just once. In this sample, this clone turned up a few times. Its specificity is unknown. This clonotype was obtained from a man in his thirties or forties in good health. This chain joins TRBV9 and TRBJ2-1, with 7 bases identical to TRBD1. What was sequenced was memory CD8+ T cells sorted from blood. Subset noted: CD45RO+ cells pooled with CCR7-negative TemRA cells. CDR3 DNA: TGTGCCAGCAGCGACAACTACAAGACAGGGAGCCCTAGGTCCAATGAGCAGTTCTTC. It translates to CASSDNYKTGSPRSNEQFF. Looking up the rest from reference TRBV9 and TRBJ2-1 gives the full variable domain: DSGVTQTPKHLITATGQRVTLRCSPRSGDLSVYWYQQSLDQGLQFLIQYYNGEERAKGNILERFSAQQFPDLHSELNLSSLELGDSALYFCASSDNYKTGSPRSNEQFFGPGTRLTVL.